The rows below give T cell receptor beta chains drawn from one sample of a study of shared clonotypes between healthy human individuals. Clones were read by immunoSEQ multiplex PCR, and TCRdb kept only the in-frame ones, dropping some. The table lists 1.5 million to 1.9 million clones, under 99% of them singletons, with about 0.45% in the top ten. Sequenced sample: naive CD4+ T cells sorted from blood. The receptors originated from a man aged 25-45 years in good health. The CDR3 runs from the conserved cysteine through the conserved F or W. D genes are given only for firm matches. Where a row states a size, it is once, few, many or the class of an expanded clone; other rows omit it.

d_call	clone_size	v_call	j_call	cdr3_nt	cdr3_aa
-	-	TRBV19	TRBJ1-2	TGTGCCAGTAGTGAGACACTTCTGACCGGCTACACCTTC	CASSETLLTGYTF
-	-	TRBV14	TRBJ1-4	TGTGCCAGCAGCCCCGTTGGGGGCAAAGGTGAAAAACTGTTTTTT	CASSPVGGKGEKLFF
-	-	TRBV29-1	TRBJ1-4	TGCAGCGCGAACAGGGTCGGGGAAAAACTGTTTTTT	CSANRVGEKLFF
TRBD1	-	TRBV27	TRBJ2-2	TGTGCCAGCAGTTTGAAAGCGGGACAGGGGGCGACCGGGGAGCTGTTTTTT	CASSLKAGQGATGELFF
TRBD2	-	TRBV20-1	TRBJ2-5	TGCAGTGCCAAACTAGCGGAGACCCAGTACTTC	CSAKLAETQYF
-	-	TRBV18	TRBJ2-5	TGTGCCAGCTCACCAACCCGGGCCAAGAAAGAGACCCAGTACTTC	CASSPTRAKKETQYF
TRBD1	-	TRBV28	TRBJ1-4	TGTGCCAGCAGTTTCTCGGACAGGAAGGAAAAACTGTTTTTT	CASSFSDRKEKLFF
TRBD2	-	TRBV11-2	TRBJ2-7	TGTGCCAGCGCTAGGGGACTAGTGATCTACGAGCAGTACTTC	CASARGLVIYEQYF
-	-	TRBV29-1	TRBJ1-1	TGCAGCGTTGTGGAGGAGGGTCTGAACACTGAAGCTTTCTTT	CSVVEEGLNTEAFF
-	-	TRBV5-4	TRBJ1-1	TGTGCCAGCAGCTTGAATCTCATGAACACTGAAGCTTTCTTT	CASSLNLMNTEAFF
-	few	TRBV28	TRBJ1-5	TGTGCCAGCAGTTCTACCACACTAGGGGTTCAGCCCCAGCATTTT	CASSSTTLGVQPQHF
-	-	TRBV5-6	TRBJ2-7	TGTGCCAGCAGCTTGAAGGTCTACGAGCAGTACTTC	CASSLKVYEQYF
-	-	TRBV5-1	TRBJ1-1	TGCGCCAGCAGCCCCCTTGCAGGGATCACTGAAGCTTTCTTT	CASSPLAGITEAFF
-	-	TRBV5-1	TRBJ2-1	TGCGCCAGCAGCCTTCGGACGGATTCCTACAATGAGCAGTTCTTC	CASSLRTDSYNEQFF
TRBD1	-	TRBV10-3	TRBJ2-6	TGTGCCATCAGTGAGCCGGGTTCGAGGGACAGGGATGCTGGGGCCAACGTCCTGACTTTC	CAISEPGSRDRDAGANVLTF
-	-	TRBV7-3	TRBJ1-2	TGTGCCAGCAGCTTAACTACTAGGACAGTAGCTGGCTACACCTTC	CASSLTTRTVAGYTF
-	-	TRBV6-1	TRBJ1-4	TGTGCCAGCAGGTCCTTGAGGGAAAAACTGTTTTTT	CASRSLREKLFF
TRBD2	-	TRBV10-3	TRBJ2-7	TGTGCCATCACTGACGGGAGGCAGGCCTACGAGCAGTACTTC	CAITDGRQAYEQYF
TRBD2	-	TRBV5-6	TRBJ2-1	TGTGCCAGCAGCTACTTAGCGGGAGTTGCCTACAATGAGCAGTTCTTC	CASSYLAGVAYNEQFF
TRBD2	-	TRBV11-2	TRBJ2-5	TGTGCCAGCAGCTTTGGGACTAGCGGGAGTCAAGAGACCCAGTACTTC	CASSFGTSGSQETQYF
TRBD2	-	TRBV5-4	TRBJ2-2	TGTGCCAGCAGCTTGGCCGGGCAGGGAGGGTCCGGGGAGCTGTTTTTT	CASSLAGQGGSGELFF
TRBD2	-	TRBV11-3	TRBJ2-1	TGTGCCAGCAGCCTCACCCTAGCGGGATCCTTCATAGGGGAGCAGTTCTTC	CASSLTLAGSFIGEQFF
-	-	TRBV11-2	TRBJ2-2	TGTGCCAGCAGCTTAAAACAGAACACCGGGGAGCTGTTTTTT	CASSLKQNTGELFF
-	-	TRBV4-2	TRBJ2-2	TGTGCCAGCAGCCAGGAGCAAGAGGGGGAGCTGTTTTTT	CASSQEQEGELFF
TRBD1	-	TRBV5-1	TRBJ2-7	TGCGCCAGCAGCATACCGACAGGGTTTGGCTACGAGCAGTACTTC	CASSIPTGFGYEQYF
TRBD2	-	TRBV5-1	TRBJ2-1	TGCGCCAGCAGCTTGGCCCTAGCGGGAGTTTACAATGAGCAGTTCTTC	CASSLALAGVYNEQFF
-	-	TRBV5-1	TRBJ1-5	TGCGCCAGCAGCTTGGGAGGGCACAATCAGCCCCAGCATTTT	CASSLGGHNQPQHF
-	-	TRBV30	TRBJ1-5	TGTGCCTGGAGTGTCGACTCAATCCAGCCCCAGCATTTT	CAWSVDSIQPQHF
-	-	TRBV5-1	TRBJ2-5	TGCGCCAGCAGCTTCGAGGGGAAAGAGACCCAGTACTTC	CASSFEGKETQYF
TRBD1	once	TRBV5-8	TRBJ2-5	TGTGCCAGCAGCGTAAGAGGACAGGGTCAAGAGACCCAGTACTTC	CASSVRGQGQETQYF
-	-	TRBV10-3	TRBJ2-7	TGTGCCATCGTCACGGCTACAAGGGAGCAGTACTTC	CAIVTATREQYF
-	once	TRBV7-3	TRBJ2-7	TGTGCCAGCAGCCCCTCGGGGTCCTACGAGCAGTACTTC	CASSPSGSYEQYF
-	-	TRBV6-1	TRBJ1-2	TGTGCCAGCAGTGAGGTGAGGGGTGGCTACACCTTC	CASSEVRGGYTF
-	-	TRBV9	TRBJ2-1	TGTGCCAGCAGCGTTCAACCGGGACCGCCCTACAATGAGCAGTTCTTC	CASSVQPGPPYNEQFF
TRBD2	-	TRBV19	TRBJ2-2	TGTGCCAGTAAAAACCTAGCGGGAGTCGGGGAGCTGTTTTTT	CASKNLAGVGELFF
-	once	TRBV6-6	TRBJ1-1	TGTGCCAGCACCCGGGGGGGCACTGAAGCTTTCTTT	CASTRGGTEAFF
-	-	TRBV7-3	TRBJ2-1	TGTGCCAGCAGCATCGGGCTAGCCAATGAGCAGTTCTTC	CASSIGLANEQFF
-	once	TRBV7-9	TRBJ2-1	TGTGCCAGCAGCTTAGATTTTAAAACCTACAATGAGCAGTTCTTC	CASSLDFKTYNEQFF
TRBD1	-	TRBV7-9	TRBJ1-1	TGTGCCAGCAGCTATGGACAGGGAAGCACTGAAGCTTTCTTT	CASSYGQGSTEAFF
TRBD1	-	TRBV7-8	TRBJ2-7	TGTGCCAGCAGCTTAAACCCCGGGACAGGGTCCTACGAGCAGTACTTC	CASSLNPGTGSYEQYF